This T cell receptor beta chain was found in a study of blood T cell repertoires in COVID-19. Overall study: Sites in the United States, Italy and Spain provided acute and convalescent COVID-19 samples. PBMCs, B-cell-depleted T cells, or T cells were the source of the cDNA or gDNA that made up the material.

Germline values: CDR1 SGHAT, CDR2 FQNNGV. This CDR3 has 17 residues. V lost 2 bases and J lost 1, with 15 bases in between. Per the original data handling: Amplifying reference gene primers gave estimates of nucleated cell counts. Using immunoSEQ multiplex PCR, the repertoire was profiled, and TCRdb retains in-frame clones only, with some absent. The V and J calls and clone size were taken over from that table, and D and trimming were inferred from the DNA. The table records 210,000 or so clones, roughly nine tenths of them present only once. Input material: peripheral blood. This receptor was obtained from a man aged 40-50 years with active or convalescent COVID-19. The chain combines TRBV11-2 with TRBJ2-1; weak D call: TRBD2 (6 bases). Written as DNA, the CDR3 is TGTGCCAGCAGCTTAACCGGGAGTATAGGGTCCTACAATGAGCAGTTCTTC. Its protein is CASSLTGSIGSYNEQFF. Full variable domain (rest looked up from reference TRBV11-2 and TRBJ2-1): EAGVAQSPRYKIIEKRQSVAFWCNPISGHATLYWYQQILGQGPKLLIQFQNNGVVDDSQLPKDRFSAERLKGVDSTLKIQPAKLEDSAVYLCASSLTGSIGSYNEQFFGPGTRLTVL.